The clone carrying this T cell receptor beta chain was counted a few times. Its antigen remains unknown. J gave up 6 bases and V 7 bases, and 4 bases lay outside the gene matches. Germline lookup yields CDR1 SGHTA and CDR2 FQGNSA. The CDR3 has 12 amino acids. The data belong to a study of CD8 T cells in ankylosing spondylitis. General study points: Relatively rare in peripheral blood, disease-linked clones were also CD8+.

TCRdb reprocessed the 5' RACE reads with MiXCR, giving one entry per CDR3 protein. The data contain about 200,000 distinct CDR3 sequences, around 13% of them singletons. Sequencing was performed on blood, either unsorted or a sorted T cell fraction (not recorded which). The V gene is TRBV7-2, the J gene TRBJ2-3; 7 nucleotides match TRBD2. The receptor was isolated from a male donor with ankylosing spondylitis or in good health (not recorded which). As DNA, the CDR3 is TGTGCCAGCACCTCGGGGGGTGATACGCAGTATTTT. Amino acid sequence: CASTSGGDTQYF.